Listed below are T cell receptor beta chains from one sample, sequenced in a study of blood T cell repertoires in COVID-19. Here immunoSEQ multiplex PCR was the method, and the copy in TCRdb shows in-frame clones only, minus some. The table records some 360,000 clones, over 85% of them present only once. Sequenced: peripheral blood. The receptor set was obtained from a woman in her sixties with COVID-19, enrolled during active disease. The CDR3 runs from the conserved cysteine through the conserved F or W. Each record gives: J gene, clone size, CDR3 length, D gene, V gene, CDR3 DNA, CDR3 protein. A D gene is named only where the DNA matches it firmly. Clone size is given for some rows only: seen once, a few or many times, or a class if the clone is expanded.

j_call: TRBJ1-4; clone_size: .; cdr3_length: 15; d_call: TRBD1; v_call: TRBV3-1/TRBV3-2; cdr3_nt: TGTGCCAGCAGCCAAGATTTAGGACAGGGTGAAAAACTGTTTTTT; cdr3_aa: CASSQDLGQGEKLFF
j_call: TRBJ1-5; clone_size: .; cdr3_length: 14; d_call: .; v_call: TRBV28; cdr3_nt: TGTGCCAGCAGTGCCGCGCCCAGCGGTCAGCCCCAGCATTTT; cdr3_aa: CASSAAPSGQPQHF
j_call: TRBJ1-3; clone_size: .; cdr3_length: 14; d_call: .; v_call: TRBV5-1; cdr3_nt: TGCGCCAGCAACGATGACAGAGACGGAAACACCATATATTTT; cdr3_aa: CASNDDRDGNTIYF
j_call: TRBJ2-7; clone_size: .; cdr3_length: 16; d_call: .; v_call: TRBV3-1/TRBV3-2; cdr3_nt: TGTGCCAGCAGCCAAGGTGGGGGGTCGTACTCCTACGAGCAGTACTTC; cdr3_aa: CASSQGGGSYSYEQYF
j_call: TRBJ1-1; clone_size: .; cdr3_length: 14; d_call: .; v_call: TRBV28; cdr3_nt: TGTGCCAGCAGTGCACAACTAGGGAACACTGAAGCTTTCTTT; cdr3_aa: CASSAQLGNTEAFF
j_call: TRBJ1-1; clone_size: .; cdr3_length: 14; d_call: .; v_call: TRBV2; cdr3_nt: TGTGCCAGCACCATAACGGGTTCCGGCACTGAAGCTTTCTTT; cdr3_aa: CASTITGSGTEAFF
j_call: TRBJ1-2; clone_size: .; cdr3_length: 14; d_call: .; v_call: TRBV7-9; cdr3_nt: TGTGCCAGCAGCTTACTACAGACCAACTATGGCTACACCTTC; cdr3_aa: CASSLLQTNYGYTF
j_call: TRBJ1-4; clone_size: few; cdr3_length: 16; d_call: TRBD1; v_call: TRBV5-1; cdr3_nt: TGCGCCAGCAGCTTAATACCACAGGGGGGGATAGAAAAACTGTTTTTT; cdr3_aa: CASSLIPQGGIEKLFF
j_call: TRBJ1-2; clone_size: .; cdr3_length: 14; d_call: .; v_call: TRBV28; cdr3_nt: TGTGCCAGCAGTTTATCGGGTGGCGGGTATGGCTACACCTTC; cdr3_aa: CASSLSGGGYGYTF
j_call: TRBJ1-2; clone_size: .; cdr3_length: 14; d_call: .; v_call: TRBV18; cdr3_nt: TGTGCCAGCTCACCCAGCGCAGACCCCTATGGCTACACCTTC; cdr3_aa: CASSPSADPYGYTF
j_call: TRBJ2-4; clone_size: .; cdr3_length: 14; d_call: .; v_call: TRBV7-3; cdr3_nt: TGTGCCAGCAGCTTAGCCAGGGCCAAAAACATTCAGTACTTC; cdr3_aa: CASSLARAKNIQYF
j_call: TRBJ2-2; clone_size: .; cdr3_length: 16; d_call: TRBD2; v_call: TRBV5-1; cdr3_nt: TGCGCCAGCAGCAGAACTAGCGGGGTAAACACCGGGGAGCTGTTTTTT; cdr3_aa: CASSRTSGVNTGELFF
j_call: TRBJ2-3; clone_size: .; cdr3_length: 16; d_call: TRBD2; v_call: TRBV27; cdr3_nt: TGTGCCAGTTCCGTTTTAGGACTAGGGGTTCGCGATACGCAGTATTTT; cdr3_aa: CASSVLGLGVRDTQYF
j_call: TRBJ2-1; clone_size: .; cdr3_length: 15; d_call: TRBD2; v_call: TRBV7-9; cdr3_nt: TGTGCCAGCAGCTTAGCGCGGGGGGGATGGAATGAGCAGTTCTTC; cdr3_aa: CASSLARGGWNEQFF
j_call: TRBJ2-7; clone_size: .; cdr3_length: 14; d_call: TRBD1; v_call: TRBV5-1; cdr3_nt: TGCGCCAGCAGCGTCAAGGGGGCAGGGTACGAGCAGTACTTC; cdr3_aa: CASSVKGAGYEQYF
j_call: TRBJ2-2; clone_size: .; cdr3_length: 15; d_call: .; v_call: TRBV9; cdr3_nt: TGTGCCAGCAGCGTAGATGGGGGCGGCACCGGGGAGCTGTTTTTT; cdr3_aa: CASSVDGGGTGELFF